This TCR beta chain was observed in a study of blood T cell repertoires in COVID-19. Looking at the study overall: Sources were T cells, B-cell-depleted T cells, or PBMCs; the material itself was cDNA or gDNA.

CDR1 and CDR2 (germline): SGHVS, FNYEAQ. The V gene end was trimmed by 5 bases and the J gene end by 3 bases; junction bases not matched to a gene: 14. This CDR3 spans 18 amino acids. Original analysis: It was from reference gene primer amplification that nucleated cell counts were estimated. The data were produced by immunoSEQ multiplex PCR, yet TCRdb's version contains in-frame clones alone and is incomplete. V and J calls and clone size are given by that table; D and trimming were obtained from the DNA. The table includes 250,000 to 300,000 clones, 70% to 90% detected once. Sequenced sample: peripheral blood. The V call is TRBV7-6, the J call TRBJ2-2; 8 nucleotides match TRBD2. The clonotype comes from a woman aged 40 to 49 with acute or convalescent COVID-19. CDR3 sequence (DNA): TGTGCCAGCAGCCCAGACTACGCGGGGGGCCCGGACACCGGGGAGCTGTTTTTT. It is translated as CASSPDYAGGPDTGELFF.